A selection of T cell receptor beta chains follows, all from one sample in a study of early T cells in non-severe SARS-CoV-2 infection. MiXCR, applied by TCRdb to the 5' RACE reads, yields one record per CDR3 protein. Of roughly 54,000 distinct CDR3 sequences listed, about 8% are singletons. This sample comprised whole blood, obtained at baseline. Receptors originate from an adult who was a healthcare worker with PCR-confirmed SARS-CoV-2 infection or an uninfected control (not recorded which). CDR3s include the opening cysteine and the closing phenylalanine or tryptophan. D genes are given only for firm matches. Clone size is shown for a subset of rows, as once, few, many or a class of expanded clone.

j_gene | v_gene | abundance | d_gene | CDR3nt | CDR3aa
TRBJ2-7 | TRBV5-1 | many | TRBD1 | TGCGCCAGCAGCTCCGGGGACAGAGCCTACGAGCAGTACTTC | CASSSGDRAYEQYF
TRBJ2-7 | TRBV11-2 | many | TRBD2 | TGTGCCAGCAGCTTAGAAGCGGGGGTGGGCTACGAGCAGTACTTC | CASSLEAGVGYEQYF
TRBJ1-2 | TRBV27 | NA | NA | TGTGCCAGCAGCTTTTCCCGCGTCTATGGCTACACCTTC | CASSFSRVYGYTF
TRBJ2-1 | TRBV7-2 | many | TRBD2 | TGTGCCAGCAGATTAAGCGGGAGCCCCTACAATGAGCAGTTCTTC | CASRLSGSPYNEQFF
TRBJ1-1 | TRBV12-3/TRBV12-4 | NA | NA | TGTGCCAGCATCCAACCGGAGGGTTACACTGAAGCTTTCTTT | CASIQPEGYTEAFF
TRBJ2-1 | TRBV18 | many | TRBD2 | TGTGCCAGCTCACCTGACGGGGGGTCCTACAATGAGCAGTTCTTC | CASSPDGGSYNEQFF
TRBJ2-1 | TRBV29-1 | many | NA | TGCAGCGTACTCCCCGGGACCTACAATGAGCAGTTCTTC | CSVLPGTYNEQFF
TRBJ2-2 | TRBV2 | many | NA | TGTGCCAGCAGTGGGGGACGGAATACCGGGGAGCTGTTTTTT | CASSGGRNTGELFF
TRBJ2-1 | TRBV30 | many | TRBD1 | TGTGCCTGGAGTGTTCAGGGGGTTTTCAATGAGCAGTTCTTC | CAWSVQGVFNEQFF
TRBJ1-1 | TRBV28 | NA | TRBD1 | TGTGCCAGCAGACCCGATCCGATGACAGGGTCGTACACTGAAGCTTTCTTT | CASRPDPMTGSYTEAFF
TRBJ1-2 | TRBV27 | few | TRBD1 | TGTGCCAGCAGCCACGACAGGGGCTATGGCTACACCTTC | CASSHDRGYGYTF
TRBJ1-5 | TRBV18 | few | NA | TGTGCCAGCTCACCACCGTCCCTTACGGAGCCCCAGCATTTT | CASSPPSLTEPQHF
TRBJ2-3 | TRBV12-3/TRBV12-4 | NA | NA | TGTGCCAGCAATGTTCAGTCTAGCGATACGCAGTATTTT | CASNVQSSDTQYF
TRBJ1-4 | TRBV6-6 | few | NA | TGTGCCAGCACAGGTACCAATGAAAAACTGTTTTTT | CASTGTNEKLFF
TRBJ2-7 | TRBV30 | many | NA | TGTGCCTGGAGCGTACTACGGGGGAAACGAGCCTACGAGCAGTACTTC | CAWSVLRGKRAYEQYF
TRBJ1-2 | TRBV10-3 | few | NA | TGTGCCATCTCGGACCGGTGGCAGGGCGACTATGGCTACACCTTC | CAISDRWQGDYGYTF
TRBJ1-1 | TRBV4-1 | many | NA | TGCGCCAGCAGCCAAGAACTAGCAGGAAACACTGAAGCTTTCTTT | CASSQELAGNTEAFF
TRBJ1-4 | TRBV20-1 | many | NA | TGCAGTGCTAGGGAGTCAGAAAAACTGTTTTTT | CSARESEKLFF
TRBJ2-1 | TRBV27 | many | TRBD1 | TGTGCCAGCGTTGGACAGGCAGGGCAGTTCTTC | CASVGQAGQFF
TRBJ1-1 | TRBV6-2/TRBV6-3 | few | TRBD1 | TGTGCCAGCAGCTTAGACAGGGGAACTGAAGCTTTCTTT | CASSLDRGTEAFF
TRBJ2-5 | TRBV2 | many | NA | TGTGCCAGCAGAACCAGACAGAACCGGGGAGGGACCCAGTACTTC | CASRTRQNRGGTQYF
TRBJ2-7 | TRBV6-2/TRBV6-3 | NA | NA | TGTGCCAGCAGCGAACAGGGCCTCCACGAGCAGTACTTC | CASSEQGLHEQYF
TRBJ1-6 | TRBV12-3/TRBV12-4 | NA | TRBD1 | TGTGCCAGCAGTTCCCGGACAGGGGGCAATAATTCACCCCTCCACTTT | CASSSRTGGNNSPLHF
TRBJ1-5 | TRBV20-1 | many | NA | TGCAGTGCTAGCCCCAGGATAAGCAATCAGCCCCAGCATTTT | CSASPRISNQPQHF
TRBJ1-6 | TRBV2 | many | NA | TGTGCCAGCAGGCGACGGGACATCTCCGTATTTTCACCCCTCCACTTT | CASRRRDISVFSPLHF
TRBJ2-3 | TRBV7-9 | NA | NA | TGTGCCAGCAGCGAAAGGGGGACCGGCACAGATACGCAGTATTTT | CASSERGTGTDTQYF
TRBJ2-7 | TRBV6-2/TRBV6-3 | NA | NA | TGTGCCATCTCACAAGCGGAGGGATACTACGAGCAGTACTTC | CAISQAEGYYEQYF
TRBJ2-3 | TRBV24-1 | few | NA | TGTGCCACCAGGGGGGCGACGGGATATCGGACAGATACGCAGTATTTT | CATRGATGYRTDTQYF
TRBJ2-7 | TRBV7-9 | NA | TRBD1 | TGTGCCAGCAGCGGGGGACAGGGCTGGCACGAGCAGTACTTC | CASSGGQGWHEQYF
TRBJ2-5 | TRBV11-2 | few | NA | TGTGCCAGCAGCTTGCGGGTCACGGGAGACCAAGAGACCCAGTACTTC | CASSLRVTGDQETQYF
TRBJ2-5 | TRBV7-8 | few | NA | TGTGCCAGCAGTCCTATTAACGTGGAGACCCAGTACTTC | CASSPINVETQYF
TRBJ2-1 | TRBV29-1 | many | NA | TGCAGCGTTGCGGCTAGCTTAGACAATGAGCAGTTCTTC | CSVAASLDNEQFF
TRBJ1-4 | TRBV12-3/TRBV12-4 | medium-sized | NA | TGTGCCAGCAGTCAGTGGACGGGACTTAATGAAAAACTGTTTTTT | CASSQWTGLNEKLFF
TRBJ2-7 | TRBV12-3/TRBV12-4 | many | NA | TGTGCCAGCAGTTTGGGACCACCTTACGAGCAGTACTTC | CASSLGPPYEQYF
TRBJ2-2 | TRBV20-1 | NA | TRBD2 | TGCAGTGCTGAGGGACTAGCGGGAGTTGTCGGGGAGCTGTTTTTT | CSAEGLAGVVGELFF
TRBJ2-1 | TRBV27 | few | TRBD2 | TGTGCCAGCAGTTTTCCTAGCGGGAGCAATGAGCAGTTCTTC | CASSFPSGSNEQFF
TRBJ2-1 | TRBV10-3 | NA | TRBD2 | TGTGCCACGACTAGCGGAGATTACAATGAGCAGTTCTTC | CATTSGDYNEQFF
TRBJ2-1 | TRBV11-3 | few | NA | TGTGCCAGCAGCTTAGGGGGGTTTCACAATGAGCAGTTCTTC | CASSLGGFHNEQFF
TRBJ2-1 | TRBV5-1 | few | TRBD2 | TGCGCCAGCAGCCCTGGGACTAGCGGGAGCTACAATGAGCAGTTCTTC | CASSPGTSGSYNEQFF
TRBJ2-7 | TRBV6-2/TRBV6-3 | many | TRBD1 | TGTGCCAGCAGTGGAGGACAGGGGGAAGGGGAGGCGCAGTACTTC | CASSGGQGEGEAQYF
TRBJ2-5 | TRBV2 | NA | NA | TGTGCCAGCAGTGAATTCGTAGGGGCCCAAGAGACCCAGTACTTC | CASSEFVGAQETQYF
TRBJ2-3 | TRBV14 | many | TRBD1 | TGTGCCAGCAGCCAAGAAGATTGGGGACAGGGCCTGTATTTT | CASSQEDWGQGLYF
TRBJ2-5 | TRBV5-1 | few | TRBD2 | TGCGCCACCACTCAGTTTGGGACTAGAGAAGAGACCCAGTACTTC | CATTQFGTREETQYF
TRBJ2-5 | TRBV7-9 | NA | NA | TGTGCCAGCAGCGGCCCCCTCCAAGAGACCCAGTACTTC | CASSGPLQETQYF
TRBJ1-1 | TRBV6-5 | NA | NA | TGTGCCAGCACCCCCCAAGTGAGTCCTCACACTGAAGCTTTCTTT | CASTPQVSPHTEAFF
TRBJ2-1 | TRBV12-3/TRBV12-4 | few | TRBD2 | TGTGCCAGCTCTTGGCGAGGGAGGGATGAGCAGTTCTTC | CASSWRGRDEQFF